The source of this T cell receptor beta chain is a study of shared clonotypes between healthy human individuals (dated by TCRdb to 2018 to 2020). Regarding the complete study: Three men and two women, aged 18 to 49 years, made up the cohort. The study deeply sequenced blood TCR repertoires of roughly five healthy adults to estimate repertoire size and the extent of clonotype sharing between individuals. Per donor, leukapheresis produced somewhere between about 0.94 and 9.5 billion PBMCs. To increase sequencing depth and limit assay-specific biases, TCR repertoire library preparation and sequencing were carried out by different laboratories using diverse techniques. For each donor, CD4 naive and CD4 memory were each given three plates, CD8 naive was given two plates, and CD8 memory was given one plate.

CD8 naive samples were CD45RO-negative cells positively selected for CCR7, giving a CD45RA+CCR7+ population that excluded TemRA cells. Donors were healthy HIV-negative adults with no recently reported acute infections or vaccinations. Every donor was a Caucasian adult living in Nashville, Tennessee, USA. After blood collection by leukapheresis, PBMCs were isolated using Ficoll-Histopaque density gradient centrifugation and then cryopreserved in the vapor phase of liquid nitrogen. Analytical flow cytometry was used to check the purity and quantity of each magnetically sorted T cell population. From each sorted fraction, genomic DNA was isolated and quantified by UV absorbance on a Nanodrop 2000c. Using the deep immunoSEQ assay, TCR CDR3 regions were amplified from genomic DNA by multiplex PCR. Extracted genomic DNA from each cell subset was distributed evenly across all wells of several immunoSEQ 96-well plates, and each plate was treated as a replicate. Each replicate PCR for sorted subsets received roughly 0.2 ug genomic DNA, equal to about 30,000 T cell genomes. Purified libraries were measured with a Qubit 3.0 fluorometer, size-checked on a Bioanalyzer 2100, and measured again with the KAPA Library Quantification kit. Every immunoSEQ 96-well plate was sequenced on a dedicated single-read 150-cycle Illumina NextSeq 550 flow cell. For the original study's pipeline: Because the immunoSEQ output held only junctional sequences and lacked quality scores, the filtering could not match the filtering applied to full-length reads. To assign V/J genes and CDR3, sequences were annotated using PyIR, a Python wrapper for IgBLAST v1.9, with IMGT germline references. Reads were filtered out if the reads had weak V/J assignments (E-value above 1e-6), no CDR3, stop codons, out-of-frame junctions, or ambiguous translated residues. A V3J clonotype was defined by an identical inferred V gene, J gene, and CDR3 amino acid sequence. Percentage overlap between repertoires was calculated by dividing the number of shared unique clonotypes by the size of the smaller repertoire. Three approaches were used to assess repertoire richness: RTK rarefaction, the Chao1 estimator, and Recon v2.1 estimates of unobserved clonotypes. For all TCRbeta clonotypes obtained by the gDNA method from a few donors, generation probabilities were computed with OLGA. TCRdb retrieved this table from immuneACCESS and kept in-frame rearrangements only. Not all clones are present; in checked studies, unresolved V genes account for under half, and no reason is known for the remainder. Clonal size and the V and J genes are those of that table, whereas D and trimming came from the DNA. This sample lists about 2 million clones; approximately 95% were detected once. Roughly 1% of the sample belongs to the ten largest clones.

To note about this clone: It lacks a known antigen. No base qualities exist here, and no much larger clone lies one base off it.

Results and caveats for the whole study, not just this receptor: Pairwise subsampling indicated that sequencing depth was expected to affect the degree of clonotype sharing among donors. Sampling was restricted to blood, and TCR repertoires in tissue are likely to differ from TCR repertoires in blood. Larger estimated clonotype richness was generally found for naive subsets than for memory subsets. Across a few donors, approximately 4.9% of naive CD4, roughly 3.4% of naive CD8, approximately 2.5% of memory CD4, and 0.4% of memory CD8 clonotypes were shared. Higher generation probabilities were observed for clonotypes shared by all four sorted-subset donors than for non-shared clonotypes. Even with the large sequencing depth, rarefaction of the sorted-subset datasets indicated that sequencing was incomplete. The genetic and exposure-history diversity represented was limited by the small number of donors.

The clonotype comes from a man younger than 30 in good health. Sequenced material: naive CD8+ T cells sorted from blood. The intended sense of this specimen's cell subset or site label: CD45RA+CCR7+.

CDR3 loop: CASSPGPGNYEQYF. In nucleotides, the sequence is TGTGCCAGCAGCCCGGGCCCGGGGAACTACGAGCAGTACTTC. The sequence is built from TRBV5-6 and TRBJ2-7; tentative D gene TRBD2, with 5 bases matching. Spanning cysteine to phenylalanine, the CDR3 consists of 14 amino acids. Kept here is only the CDR3 DNA, which spans 42 bases and is read in frame from base 1. V sheds 4 bases and J sheds 3 bases, leaving 14 bases between their ends. Based on the germline V gene, the CDR1 and CDR2 sequences are SGHDT and YYEEEE.